Below are 22 T cell receptor beta chains sequenced from a single sample in a study of T-cell memory formation after mild COVID-19. TCRdb reanalysed the 5' RACE reads using MiXCR and keeps one entry per CDR3 protein. The profile shows a few hundred thousand distinct CDR3 sequences, around 15% of them singletons. Material for sequencing was PBMCs or a T cell subset sorted from them (not recorded which). The receptor source for this set is a man between 18 and 35 years old who had mild COVID-19 (a few samples of this study predate the infection). Cell type and time point are not known.

The chain joins TRBV20-1 to TRBJ1-5, with 9 bases aligning to TRBD1. Germline trimming cut 4 bases from V and 6 bases from J; bases unmatched to any gene: 10. CDR1 and CDR2 (germline): DFQATT, SNEGSKA (reference sequence). The CDR3 length is 15 residues. The CDR3 loop reads CSATGQGIRGQPQHF. In DNA form, the CDR3 reads TGCAGTGCTACGGGACAGGGAATTAGAGGTCAGCCCCAGCATTTT.

This clonotype was detected only a few times. The chain joins TRBV10-3 to TRBJ1-5; D unclear. CDR3 length: 16 amino acids. CDR1 ENHRY and CDR2 SYGVKD come from the germline V gene. Trimming took 1 base from V and 0 from J, leaving 10 bases between them. CDR3 DNA sequence: TGTGCCATCAGTGAGTTTCAGCAATTTAGCAATCAGCCCCAGCATTTT. It yields the protein CAISEFQQFSNQPQHF.

This clonotype has more than one count but fewer than ten. The rearrangement uses TRBV7-3 and TRBJ2-2; no clear D gene. The CDR3 length is 15 residues. Trimming cost V 6 bases and J 0 bases, with 11 bases left between them. Germline values: CDR1 SGHTA, CDR2 FQGTGA. The CDR3 protein is CASRMGSSNTGELFF. Here the CDR3 DNA reads TGTGCCAGCAGAATGGGCAGCTCGAACACCGGGGAGCTGTTTTTT. The full variable domain, in which reference TRBV7-3 and TRBJ2-2 provide the parts outside the CDR3, is GAGVSQTPSNKVTEKGKYVELRCDPISGHTALYWYRQSLGQGPEFLIYFQGTGAADDSGLPNDRFFAVRPEGSVSTLKIQRTERGDSAVYLCASRMGSSNTGELFFGEGSRLTVL.

The chain employs TRBV19 and TRBJ1-5; D unclear. The germline gives CDR1 LNHDA, CDR2 SQIVND (reference sequence). The CDR3 has 14 residues. V was clipped by 5 bases and J by 2 bases, with 10 bases between them. CDR3 residues: CASSGGLGNQPQHF. DNA of the CDR3: TGTGCCAGTAGTGGAGGGCTAGGCAATCAGCCCCAGCATTTT.

V and J are TRBV20-1 and TRBJ1-5; 7 bases fit TRBD1. The CDR3 totals 13 residues. The junction had 7 bases not matched to a gene; V was cut back by 6 bases and J by 5 bases. Germline lookup yields CDR1 DFQATT and CDR2 SNEGSKA (reference sequence). The CDR3 is CSARTGPYQPQHF. CDR3 DNA sequence: TGCAGTGCGCGGACAGGCCCTTATCAGCCCCAGCATTTT.

This chain links TRBV29-1 with TRBJ1-1; 9 bases line up with TRBD1. J gave up 6 bases and V 4 bases, and 9 bases lay outside the gene matches. CDR1 and CDR2 from the germline V gene are SQVTM and ANQGSEA. The CDR3 covers 14 residues. The chain's CDR3 is CSVVQGARIAEAFF. Here the CDR3 DNA reads TGCAGCGTTGTACAGGGGGCGCGTATCGCTGAAGCTTTCTTT.

The table lists this clonotype with many counts. The chain combines TRBV5-1 with TRBJ2-3, with D hard to call. CDR1 is SGHRS, CDR2 YFSETQ, per germline. The CDR3 extends over 13 amino acids. Trimming pared 4 bases from V and 2 bases from J, leaving 8 bases between. The CDR3 region is CASSTQDTDTQYF. CDR3 bases: TGCGCCAGCAGCACCCAGGACACAGATACGCAGTATTTT. Full variable domain (remainder filled in from reference TRBV5-1 and TRBJ2-3): KAGVTQTPRYLIKTRGQQVTLSCSPISGHRSVSWYQQTPGQGLQFLFEYFSETQRNKGNFPGRFSGRQFSNSRSEMNVSTLELGDSALYLCASSTQDTDTQYFGPGTRLTVL.

V gene TRBV4-1 combines with J gene TRBJ2-7, with D tentatively TRBD1 or TRBD2 (5 bases each). Germline CDR1 and CDR2: MGHRA and YSYEKL. Trimming took 4 bases from V and 6 from J, leaving 22 bases between them. This CDR3 has 16 amino acids. CDR3 in DNA: TGCGCCAGCAGCCCAAGTGACAGATACATCCTAGCCGAGCAGTACGTC. Its protein product is CASSPSDRYILAEQYV.

This clonotype has a count of ten or more. The chain employs TRBV11-2 and TRBJ1-1, with D hard to call. V lost 1 base and J lost 3, with 9 bases in between. Germline loops: CDR1 SGHAT, CDR2 FQNNGV. The CDR3 sequence is 14 residues long. The CDR3 DNA follows: TGTGCCAGCAGCTTAGTGTACGGGGACACTGAAGCTTTCTTT. Its translation: CASSLVYGDTEAFF.

CDR3 sequence reads: CASIASGGFSYEQYV. CDR3 coding DNA: TGTGCCAGCATCGCTAGCGGGGGGTTTTCCTACGAGCAGTACGTC. This chain uses TRBV6-1 with TRBJ2-7; 11 nucleotides line up with TRBD2. Germline CDR1 MNHNS, CDR2 SASEGT. V dropped 7 bases and J dropped 1; count of bases not matched to a gene: 6. The CDR3 length is 15 residues.

Ten or more counts support this clonotype. V gene TRBV7-2 combines with J gene TRBJ2-7; TRBD2 aligns across 11 bases. This CDR3 has 15 residues. The germline V gene encodes CDR1 SGHTA and CDR2 FQGNSA. V shed 5 bases, J shed 4 bases, and the junction held 7 bases outside the gene matches. CDR3 protein: CASSRTSGGGYEQYV. In DNA, the CDR3 is TGTGCCAGCAGCCGTACTAGCGGGGGAGGATACGAGCAGTACGTC.

The chain is built from TRBV5-4 and TRBJ1-2; perhaps TRBD1 as D (5 bases). Germline V lookup: CDR1 SGHNT, CDR2 YYREEE (reference sequence). Trimming took 2 bases from V and 8 from J, leaving 13 bases between them. The CDR3 length is 13 residues. The CDR3: CASSFQGGSGYTF. CDR3 nucleotide sequence: TGTGCCAGCAGCTTCCAGGGCGGTTCGGGCTACACCTTC. Based on the CDR3 plus reference TRBV5-4 and TRBJ1-2, the full variable domain is ETGVTQSPTHLIKTRGQQVTLRCSSQSGHNTVSWYQQALGQGPQFIFQYYREEENGRGNFPPRFSGLQFPNYSSELNVNALELDDSALYLCASSFQGGSGYTFGSGTRLTVV.

This clonotype has just a few counts. The rearrangement joins TRBV7-6 to TRBJ1-2, with 7 bases lining up with TRBD1. This CDR3 is 14 amino acids long. With V trimmed by 5 bases and J by 6 bases, 9 bases remained unmatched. Germline V gene lookup returns CDR1 SGHVS and CDR2 FNYEAQ. CDR3 nucleotides: TGTGCCAGCAGCACGGCCGGGACAGCTGATGGCTACACCTTC. Its protein is CASSTAGTADGYTF.

This chain connects TRBV25-1 to TRBJ2-7, with a weak D call TRBD1 (6 bases). V was shortened by 1 base and J by 3 bases, with 10 bases between the two germline ends. The germline V gene has CDR1 MGHDK and CDR2 SYGVNS. The CDR3 is 14 amino acids. DNA for the CDR3: TGTGCCAGCAGTGAATTCGGGGACAACTACGAGCAGTACTTC. This translates into CASSEFGDNYEQYF.

Only a few counts were recorded for this clonotype. J is TRBJ2-1 and V is TRBV7-9, with 10 bases fitting TRBD2. Germline V gives CDR1 SEHNR, CDR2 FQNEAQ (reference sequence). The CDR3 extends over 14 amino acids. Trimming removed 6 bases from V and 7 bases from J; junction bases left unmatched: 6. The CDR3 coding sequence is TGTGCCAGCAGGGAGCGGGGGGGCTGGAATGAGCAGTTCTTC. Its protein is CASRERGGWNEQFF.

This clonotype was observed a handful of times. The V call is TRBV11-2, the J call TRBJ2-5; 8 bases line up with TRBD2. Germline lookup yields CDR1 SGHAT and CDR2 FQNNGV. J was trimmed by 0 bases and V by 1 base; bases with no gene match: 7. The length of the CDR3 is 17 residues. For the CDR3, the DNA is TGTGCCAGCAGCTTAGTTCCAGCGGGGGCCCACCAAGAGACCCAGTACTTC. Translated, it gives CASSLVPAGAHQETQYF.

This clonotype has only a few counts. The chain uses TRBV20-1 and TRBJ1-2; maybe TRBD1 (6 bases). The CDR3 has 15 residues. V lost 4 bases and J 0 bases, leaving 15 bases between the germline ends. Looked up from germline, CDR1 is DFQATT and CDR2 is SNEGSKA (reference sequence). The CDR3 DNA reads as TGCAGTGCTACAGGGGAGATGCTCTCTAACTATGGCTACACCTTC. This codes for CSATGEMLSNYGYTF.

This chain links TRBV10-3 with TRBJ1-1; D not certain. The ends were cut back, 2 bases at V and 1 base at J, with 11 bases in the middle. This CDR3 is built from 15 residues. Germline CDR1 is ENHRY and CDR2 is SYGVKD. CDR3: CAISEPRTANTEAFF. The CDR3 DNA sequence: TGTGCCATCAGTGAGCCTCGGACGGCGAACACTGAAGCTTTCTTT.

The chain uses TRBV20-1 and TRBJ1-6; D is possibly TRBD1 (5 bases). Germline lookup yields CDR1 DFQATT and CDR2 SNEGSKA (reference sequence). The CDR3 totals 15 residues. The V end was cut by 2 bases, the J end by 9 bases, with 17 bases between. This CDR3 reads CSARLSGGGGSPLHF. In nucleotides, the CDR3 is TGCAGTGCTAGACTGTCGGGAGGTGGGGGTTCACCCCTCCACTTT.

The chain employs TRBV7-2 and TRBJ2-3, with D perhaps being TRBD1 or TRBD2 (5 bases each). The V end was cut by 0 bases, the J end by 8 bases, with 12 bases between. Germline V CDR1 and CDR2: SGHTA, FQGNSA. The CDR3 has 14 residues. CDR3 loop: CASSLAGDAGTQYF. CDR3 nucleotides: TGTGCCAGCAGCTTAGCGGGGGACGCAGGTACGCAGTATTTT.

The rearrangement joins TRBV7-2 to TRBJ1-4; 8 nucleotides line up with TRBD1. CDR1 is SGHTA and CDR2 is FQGNSA in the germline V gene. Germline trimming cut 5 bases from V and 11 bases from J; bases unmatched to any gene: 10. The CDR3 is 14 residues long. For the CDR3, the DNA is TGTGCCAGCAGCCCGCAGGCAGGGGGCGGGAAACTGTTTTTT. This sequence encodes CASSPQAGGGKLFF.

J is TRBJ1-4 and V is TRBV5-1; D call uncertain. Between the trimmed V and J ends, which lost 4 bases and 0 bases, there was a span of 7 bases. CDR3 length: 14 amino acids. Germline assignment: CDR1 SGHRS and CDR2 YFSETQ. In DNA form, the CDR3 reads TGCGCCAGCAGCCTAGATACAACTAATGAAAAACTGTTTTTT. The encoded protein is CASSLDTTNEKLFF.